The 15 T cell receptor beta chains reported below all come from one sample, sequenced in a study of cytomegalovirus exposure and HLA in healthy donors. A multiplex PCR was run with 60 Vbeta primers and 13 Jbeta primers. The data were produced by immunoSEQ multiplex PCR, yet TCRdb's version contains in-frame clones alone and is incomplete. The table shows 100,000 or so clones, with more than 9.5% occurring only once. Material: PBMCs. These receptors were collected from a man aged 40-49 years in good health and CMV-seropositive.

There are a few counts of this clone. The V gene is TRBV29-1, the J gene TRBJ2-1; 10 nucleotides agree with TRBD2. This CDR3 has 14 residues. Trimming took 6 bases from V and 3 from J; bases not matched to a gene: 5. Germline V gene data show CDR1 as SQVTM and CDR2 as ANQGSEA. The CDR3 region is CSVPWTSGYNEQFF. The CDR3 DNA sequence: TGCAGCGTACCGTGGACTAGCGGCTACAATGAGCAGTTCTTC.

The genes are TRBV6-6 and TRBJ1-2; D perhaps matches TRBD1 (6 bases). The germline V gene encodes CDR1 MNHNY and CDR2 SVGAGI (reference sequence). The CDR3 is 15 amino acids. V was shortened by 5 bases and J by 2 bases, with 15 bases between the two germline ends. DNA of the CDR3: TGTGCCAGCAGTACAGGACAGCCACTCAACTATGGCTACACCTTC. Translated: CASSTGQPLNYGYTF.

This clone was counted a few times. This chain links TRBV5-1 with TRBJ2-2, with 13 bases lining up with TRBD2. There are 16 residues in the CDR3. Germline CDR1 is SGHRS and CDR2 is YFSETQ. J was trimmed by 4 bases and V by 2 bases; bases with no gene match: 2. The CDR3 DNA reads TGCGCCAGCAGCTTCGGGACTAGCGGGGTCACCGGGGAGCTGTTTTTT. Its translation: CASSFGTSGVTGELFF.

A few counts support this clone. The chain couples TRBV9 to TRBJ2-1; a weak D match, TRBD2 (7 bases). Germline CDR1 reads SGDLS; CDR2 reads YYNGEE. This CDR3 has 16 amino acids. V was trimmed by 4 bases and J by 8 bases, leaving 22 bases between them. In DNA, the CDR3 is TGTGCCAGCAGCCCCTACCGGGCCCCGGGGGGCCATGAGCAGTTCTTC. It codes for CASSPYRAPGGHEQFF.

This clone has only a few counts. As DNA, the CDR3 is TGCGCCAGCAGCCTTTCGGGGGGAGATAACAATGAGCAGTTCTTC. Protein product: CASSLSGGDNNEQFF. The rearrangement uses TRBV5-1 and TRBJ2-1; 7 positions match TRBD2. V trimming: 4 bases; J trimming: 5 bases; junction bases outside the gene matches: 9. Looked up from germline, CDR1 is SGHRS and CDR2 is YFSETQ. The CDR3 extends over 15 amino acids.

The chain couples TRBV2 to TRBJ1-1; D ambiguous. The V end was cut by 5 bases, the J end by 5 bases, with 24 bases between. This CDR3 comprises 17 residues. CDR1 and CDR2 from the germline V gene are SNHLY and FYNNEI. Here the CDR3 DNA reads TGTGCCAGCAGTCTTAACCCCTCGCAGTCCGGGGTTACTGAAGCTTTCTTT. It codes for CASSLNPSQSGVTEAFF.

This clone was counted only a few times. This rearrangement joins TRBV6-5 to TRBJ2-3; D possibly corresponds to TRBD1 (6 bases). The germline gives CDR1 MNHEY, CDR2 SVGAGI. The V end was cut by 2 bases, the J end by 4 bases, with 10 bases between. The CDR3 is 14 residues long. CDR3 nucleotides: TGTGCCAGCAGTTACAACAGGGCCCCAGATACGCAGTATTTT. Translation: CASSYNRAPDTQYF.

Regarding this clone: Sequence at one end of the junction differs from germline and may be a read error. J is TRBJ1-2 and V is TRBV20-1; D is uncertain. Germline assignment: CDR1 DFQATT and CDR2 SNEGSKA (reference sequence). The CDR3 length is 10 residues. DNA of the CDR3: TGCAGTGCTCTCCCCTATTGCTACACCTTC. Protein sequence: CSALPYCYTF.

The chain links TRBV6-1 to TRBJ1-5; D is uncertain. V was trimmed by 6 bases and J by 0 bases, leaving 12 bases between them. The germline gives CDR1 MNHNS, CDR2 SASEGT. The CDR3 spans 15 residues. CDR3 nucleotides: TGTGCCAGCAGCCTGCTCCCAGATAGCAATCAGCCCCAGCATTTT. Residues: CASSLLPDSNQPQHF.

The CDR3 loop reads CATSSGDRLLYGYTF. DNA of the CDR3: TGTGCCACCAGCAGCGGGGATAGGCTCCTCTATGGCTACACCTTC. The chain recombines TRBV2 with TRBJ1-2, with D unresolved. The CDR3 length is 15 residues. Trimming removed 10 bases at V and 4 bases at J, with 22 bases between. Germline V gene data show CDR1 as SNHLY and CDR2 as FYNNEI.

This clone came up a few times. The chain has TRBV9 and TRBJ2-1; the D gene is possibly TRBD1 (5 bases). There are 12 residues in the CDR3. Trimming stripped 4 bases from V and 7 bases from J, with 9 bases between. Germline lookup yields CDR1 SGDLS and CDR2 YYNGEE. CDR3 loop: CASSPGHNEQFF. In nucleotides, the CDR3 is TGTGCCAGCAGCCCCGGACATAATGAGCAGTTCTTC.

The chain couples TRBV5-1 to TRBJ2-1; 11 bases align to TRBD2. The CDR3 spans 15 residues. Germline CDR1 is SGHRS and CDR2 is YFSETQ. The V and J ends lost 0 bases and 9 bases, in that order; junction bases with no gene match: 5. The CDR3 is CASSLDLAGGGEQFF. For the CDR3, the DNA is TGCGCCAGCAGCTTGGACCTAGCGGGGGGAGGTGAGCAGTTCTTC.

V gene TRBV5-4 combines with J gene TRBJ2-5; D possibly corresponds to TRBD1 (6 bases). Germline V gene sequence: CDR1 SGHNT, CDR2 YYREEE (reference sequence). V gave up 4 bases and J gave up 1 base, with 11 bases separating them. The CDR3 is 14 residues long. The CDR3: CASSPQGTQETQYF. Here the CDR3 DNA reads TGTGCCAGCAGCCCCCAGGGGACCCAAGAGACCCAGTACTTC. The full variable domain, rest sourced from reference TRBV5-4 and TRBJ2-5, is ETGVTQSPTHLIKTRGQQVTLRCSSQSGHNTVSWYQQALGQGPQFIFQYYREEENGRGNFPPRFSGLQFPNYSSELNVNALELDDSALYLCASSPQGTQETQYFGPGTRLLVL.

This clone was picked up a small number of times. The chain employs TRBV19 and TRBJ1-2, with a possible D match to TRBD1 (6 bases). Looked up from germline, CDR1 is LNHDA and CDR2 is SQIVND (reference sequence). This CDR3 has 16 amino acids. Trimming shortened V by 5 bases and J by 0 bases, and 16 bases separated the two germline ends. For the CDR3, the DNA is TGTGCCAGTAGTGTTCTCCGGACAGACACTAACTATGGCTACACCTTC. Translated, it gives CASSVLRTDTNYGYTF. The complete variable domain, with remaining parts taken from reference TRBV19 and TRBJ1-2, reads DGGITQSPKYLFRKEGQNVTLSCEQNLNHDAMYWYRQDPGQGLRLIYYSQIVNDFQKGDIAEGYSVSREKKESFPLTVTSAQKNPTAFYLCASSVLRTDTNYGYTFGSGTRLTVV.

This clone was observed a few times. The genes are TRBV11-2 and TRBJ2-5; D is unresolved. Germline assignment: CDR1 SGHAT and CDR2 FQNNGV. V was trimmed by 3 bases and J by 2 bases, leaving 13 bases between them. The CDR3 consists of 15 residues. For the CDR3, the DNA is TGTGCCAGCAGCTTCCTCCCGTATACACAAGAGACCCAGTACTTC. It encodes CASSFLPYTQETQYF.